The 13 T cell receptor beta chains presented below share a single source sample, sequenced in a study of T cell responses to AZD1222 COVID-19 vaccine. The assay was immunoSEQ multiplex PCR, and TCRdb's table has in-frame clones only and misses some. The sample holds fewer than 180,000 clones, over 75% seen once. Sample: peripheral blood, taken 28 days after the second AZD1222 dose. The receptors shown here come from an adult who received the AZD1222 COVID-19 vaccine.

The V and J genes are TRBV5-4 and TRBJ2-7; 16 bases are shared with TRBD2. The germline V gene encodes CDR1 SGHNT and CDR2 YYREEE (reference sequence). Germline trimming cut 0 bases from V and 7 bases from J; bases unmatched to any gene: 7. The CDR3 extends over 17 amino acids. This chain's CDR3 is CASSLGGLAGGFEEQYF. CDR3 bases: TGTGCCAGCAGCTTGGGGGGACTAGCGGGAGGGTTTGAAGAGCAGTACTTC.

The genes are TRBV19 and TRBJ2-7; D gene uncertain. This CDR3 is built from 16 residues. The V gene lost 2 bases and the J gene lost 3 bases, with 17 bases spanning the gap. Germline lookup yields CDR1 LNHDA and CDR2 SQIVND (reference sequence). The CDR3 loop reads CASSIRSPTPDYEQYF. Here the CDR3 DNA reads TGTGCCAGTAGTATAAGATCCCCGACTCCCGACTACGAGCAGTACTTC.

The J gene is TRBJ2-7, the V gene TRBV28; TRBD1 is a possible D gene (5 bases). Trimming cost V 6 bases and J 4 bases, with 16 bases left between them. The V gene's germline CDR1 is MDHEN and CDR2 SYDVKM. CDR3 length equals 14 residues. In DNA, the CDR3 is TGTGCCAGCAGCCTTGTGTATGGACAATACGAGCAGTACTTC. Its protein is CASSLVYGQYEQYF.

The V gene is TRBV25-1, the J gene TRBJ1-1; D remains unclear. Trimming took 2 bases from V and 6 from J, leaving 10 bases between them. CDR3 length equals 13 residues. The germline CDR1 and CDR2 sequences are MGHDK and SYGVNS. The CDR3 sequence is CASSEAFGAEAFF. The CDR3 nucleotides are TGTGCCAGCAGTGAAGCCTTCGGGGCTGAAGCTTTCTTT. The full variable domain, completed using reference TRBV25-1 and TRBJ1-1, is EADIYQTPRYLVIGTGKKITLECSQTMGHDKMYWYQQDPGMELHLIHYSYGVNSTEKGDLSSESTVSRIRTEHFPLTLESARPSHTSQYLCASSEAFGAEAFFGQGTRLTVV.

This clone showed up just once. The chain's CDR3 is CASSGPGLDNEQFF. In DNA, the CDR3 is TGTGCCAGCAGTGGCCCGGGACTGGACAATGAGCAGTTCTTC. The V and J genes are TRBV14 and TRBJ2-1, with a weak D call TRBD2 (6 bases). Between the trimmed V and J ends, which lost 6 bases and 5 bases, there was a span of 14 bases. This CDR3 has 14 amino acids. In germline, CDR1 is SGHDN, CDR2 FVKESK.

The chain links TRBV7-6 to TRBJ1-2; TRBD1 aligns across 12 bases. Germline assignment: CDR1 SGHVS and CDR2 FNYEAQ. V trimming: 5 bases; J trimming: 7 bases; junction bases outside the gene matches: 11. CDR3 length: 16 residues. CDR3 sequence (DNA): TGTGCCAGCAGCCAAGACTCGGGACAGGGGGCCGGTGGCTACACCTTC. This codes for CASSQDSGQGAGGYTF.

V gene TRBV5-1 combines with J gene TRBJ2-3; D not resolved. Germline assignment: CDR1 SGHRS and CDR2 YFSETQ. V was cut by 3 bases and J by 6 bases, with 5 bases left in between. The CDR3 extends over 11 amino acids. This chain's CDR3 is CASSSTDTQYF. The CDR3 DNA sequence: TGCGCCAGCAGCTCCACTGATACGCAGTATTTT.

The chain joins TRBV29-1 to TRBJ1-3, with 8 bases aligning to TRBD1. Germline values: CDR1 SQVTM, CDR2 ANQGSEA. The V gene end was trimmed by 7 bases and the J gene end by 0 bases; junction bases not matched to a gene: 5. This CDR3 region has 14 residues. CDR3: CSARTGGSGNTIYF. CDR3 DNA: TGCAGCGCTCGAACAGGGGGCTCTGGAAACACCATATATTTT.

The chain has TRBV19 and TRBJ2-2; no firm D call. Trimming stripped 3 bases from V and 1 base from J, with 3 bases between. This CDR3 comprises 13 residues. Germline V gene sequence: CDR1 LNHDA, CDR2 SQIVND (reference sequence). The DNA of the CDR3 is TGTGCCAGTAGTATTGAGAACACCGGGGAGCTGTTTTTT. Protein sequence: CASSIENTGELFF.

V usage is TRBV5-1 and J usage is TRBJ2-1; TRBD2 matches 9 bases. V gave up 4 bases and J gave up 8 bases; unmatched junction bases: 16. Looked up from germline, CDR1 is SGHRS and CDR2 is YFSETQ. This CDR3 has 17 amino acids. The DNA for the CDR3 is TGCGCCAGCAGCACGGGACTAGCTTCAAAGGCTTCGGATGAGCAGTTCTTC. It codes for CASSTGLASKASDEQFF.

The gene calls are TRBV5-1 and TRBJ2-7, with TRBD2 matching over 7 bases. This CDR3 comprises 13 residues. V dropped 3 bases and J dropped 6; count of bases not matched to a gene: 6. From germline, CDR1 is SGHRS and CDR2 YFSETQ. CDR3 DNA: TGCGCCAGCAGCTGGGAGGGTTCGGGCGAGCAGTACTTC. As protein: CASSWEGSGEQYF. Looking up the rest from reference TRBV5-1 and TRBJ2-7 gives the full variable domain: KAGVTQTPRYLIKTRGQQVTLSCSPISGHRSVSWYQQTPGQGLQFLFEYFSETQRNKGNFPGRFSGRQFSNSRSEMNVSTLELGDSALYLCASSWEGSGEQYFGPGTRLTVT.

The chain combines TRBV25-1 with TRBJ1-6; no reliable D call. This CDR3 has 12 residues. Germline V gene data show CDR1 as MGHDK and CDR2 as SYGVNS. V was pared by 2 bases and J by 9 bases, with 5 bases between. CDR3 sequence (DNA): TGTGCCAGCAGTGAAGGGTCTTCACCCCTCCACTTT. Translating gives CASSEGSSPLHF. The full variable domain, in which reference TRBV25-1 and TRBJ1-6 provide the parts outside the CDR3, is EADIYQTPRYLVIGTGKKITLECSQTMGHDKMYWYQQDPGMELHLIHYSYGVNSTEKGDLSSESTVSRIRTEHFPLTLESARPSHTSQYLCASSEGSSPLHFGNGTRLTVT.

The rearrangement links TRBV15 to TRBJ2-1; 11 nucleotides match TRBD2. This CDR3 is built from 16 residues. Germline CDR1 LNHNV, CDR2 YYDKDF (reference sequence). The J segment lost 7 bases and the V segment lost 1 base, leaving 6 bases of the junction unmatched. In DNA, the CDR3 is TGTGCCACCAGCAGAGTCCCGGCTAGCGGGAGGAATGAGCAGTTCTTC. Translated: CATSRVPASGRNEQFF.